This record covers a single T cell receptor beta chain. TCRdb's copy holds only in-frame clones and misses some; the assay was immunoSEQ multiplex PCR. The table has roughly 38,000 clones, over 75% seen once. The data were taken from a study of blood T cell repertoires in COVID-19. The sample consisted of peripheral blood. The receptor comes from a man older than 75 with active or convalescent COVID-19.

CDR3 region: CASSDTGPGVTEAFF. The CDR3 DNA is TGTGCCAGCAGTGATACAGGGCCAGGGGTCACTGAAGCTTTCTTT. V and J are TRBV6-1 and TRBJ1-1; maybe TRBD1 (6 bases). Per the germline V gene, CDR1 is MNHNS and CDR2 is SASEGT. Trimming took 3 bases from V and 4 from J, leaving 15 bases between them. This CDR3 spans 15 amino acids.